These T cell receptor beta chains were read from a single sample in a study of shared clonotypes between healthy human individuals. This table comes from immunoSEQ multiplex PCR, and its TCRdb copy is limited to in-frame clones, with some not included. The sample holds about 380,000 clones; just over 95% are singletons and the top ten take less than 0.35%. Input material: memory CD8+ T cells sorted from blood. The source of these receptors is a man aged 25-45 years in good health. The CDR3 runs from the conserved cysteine through the conserved F or W.

v_call cdr3_aa
TRBV11-2 CASNREGGNSPLHF
TRBV20-1 CSASGYNEQFF
TRBV19 CASSIASGLAYEQYF
TRBV10-3 CAISEGGSNQPQHF
TRBV4-2 CASSQEGHTSGSTDTQYF
TRBV2 CASGRDYAYEQYF
TRBV29-1 CSVWLSDRGGSYTF
TRBV4-1 CASSQDPLARSYEQYF
TRBV5-1 CASSPGPKNTEAFF
TRBV4-1 CASSQTIAAGAFATQETQYF
TRBV19 CASSMGTGTYEQYF
TRBV30 CAWSGDNANYGYTF
TRBV19 CASSIGGANQPQHF
TRBV5-1 CASSQGQGIYGYTF
TRBV10-3 CAIRQGNQPQHF
TRBV2 CASRRLAGELDTQYF
TRBV7-2 CASSFSPYRAYEQYF
TRBV10-2 CASTPRARAYEQYF
TRBV4-1 CASSLPASGEQFF
TRBV9 CASSGGQGSTDTQYF
TRBV6-5 CASSYKPGHSYNEQFF
TRBV28 CASTSGGTGNQPQHF
TRBV5-5 CASSPIQGDQPQHF
TRBV11-2 CASSLEVPGQGQTQYF
TRBV9 CASSAPKGTQYF
TRBV13 CASSKRWPGGYEQYF
TRBV10-2 CASSEFSGRALYEQYF
TRBV10-3 CAITDTQYF
TRBV4-1 CASSQLSSHLQAGVPYEQYF
TRBV5-4 CASSLQGAPNTEAFF
TRBV2 CASSEVAGGIREQYF
TRBV19 CASSRGGPGTGELFF
TRBV19 CASTPEWTGSYGYTF
TRBV28 CASRRDRGYSGNTIYF
TRBV2 CASSHGLAGVEETQYF
TRBV6-6 CASSAGGTGAREQYF
TRBV11-3 CASSLGNSYEQYF
TRBV7-9 CASSPGLAGGPGETQYF
TRBV7-2 CASSLTRLAGDYEQYF
TRBV5-1 CASSLEGRNSGNTIYF
TRBV12-1 CASSLGTGQGNEKLFF
TRBV25-1 CASSARQAPNEKLFF
TRBV5-1 CASSSSTYSRNEQYF
TRBV7-8 CASSFAWSTDTQYF
TRBV5-1 CASSLTKTGMNAYGYTF
TRBV15 CATSQLGGGNLGKLFF
TRBV5-4 CASSLSGTGREGYTF
TRBV5-4 CASSLSFNYGYTF
TRBV28 CASSLPPGLRWNQPQHF
TRBV5-1 CASSPGRPGETQYF
TRBV6-5 CASRKLAGNYEQYF